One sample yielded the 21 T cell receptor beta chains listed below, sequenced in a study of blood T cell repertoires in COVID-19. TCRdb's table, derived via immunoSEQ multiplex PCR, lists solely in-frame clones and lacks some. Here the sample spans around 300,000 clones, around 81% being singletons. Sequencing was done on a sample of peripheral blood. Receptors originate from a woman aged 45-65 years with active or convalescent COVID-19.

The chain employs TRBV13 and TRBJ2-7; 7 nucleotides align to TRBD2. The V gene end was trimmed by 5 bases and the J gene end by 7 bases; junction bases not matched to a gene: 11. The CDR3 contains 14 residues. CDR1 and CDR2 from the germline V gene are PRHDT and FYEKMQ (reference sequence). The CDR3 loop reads CASSPLTSHTEQYF. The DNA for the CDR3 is TGTGCCAGCAGCCCCCTGACTAGCCACACGGAGCAGTACTTC.

The CDR3 DNA follows: TGTGCCAGCAGCCCGTTAGAGACAGGGAAGGCTGAAGCTTTCTTT. It specifies CASSPLETGKAEAFF. The chain is built from TRBV7-9 and TRBJ1-1, with TRBD1 matching 7 bases. The ends lost 5 bases at V and 6 bases at J; junction bases unmatched: 12. Germline V gene data show CDR1 as SEHNR and CDR2 as FQNEAQ (reference sequence). The CDR3 is 15 amino acids.

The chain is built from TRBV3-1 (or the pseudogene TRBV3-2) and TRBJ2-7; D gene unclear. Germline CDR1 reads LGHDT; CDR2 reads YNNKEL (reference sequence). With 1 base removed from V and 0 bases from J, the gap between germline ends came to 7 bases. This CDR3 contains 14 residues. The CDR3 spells CASSQGIYSYEQYF. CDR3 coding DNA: TGTGCCAGCAGCCAAGGTATTTACTCCTACGAGCAGTACTTC.

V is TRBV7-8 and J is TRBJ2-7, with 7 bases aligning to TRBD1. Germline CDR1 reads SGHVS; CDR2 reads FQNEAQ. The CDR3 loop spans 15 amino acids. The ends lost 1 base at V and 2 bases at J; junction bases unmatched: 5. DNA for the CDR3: TGTGCCAGCAGCTTAGTGTGGGACAGAACCTACGAGCAGTACTTC. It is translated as CASSLVWDRTYEQYF.

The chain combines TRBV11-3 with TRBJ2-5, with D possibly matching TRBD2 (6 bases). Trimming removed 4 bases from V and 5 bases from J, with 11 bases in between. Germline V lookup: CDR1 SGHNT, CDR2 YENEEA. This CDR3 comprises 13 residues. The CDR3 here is CASSWGVSETQYF. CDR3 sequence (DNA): TGTGCCAGCAGCTGGGGGGTGAGCGAGACCCAGTACTTC.

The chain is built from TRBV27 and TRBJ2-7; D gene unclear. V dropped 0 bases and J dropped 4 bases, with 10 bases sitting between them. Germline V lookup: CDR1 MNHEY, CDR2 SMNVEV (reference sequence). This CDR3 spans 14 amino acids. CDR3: CASSLSHESYEQYF. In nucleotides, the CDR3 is TGTGCCAGCAGTTTATCCCACGAGTCGTACGAGCAGTACTTC.

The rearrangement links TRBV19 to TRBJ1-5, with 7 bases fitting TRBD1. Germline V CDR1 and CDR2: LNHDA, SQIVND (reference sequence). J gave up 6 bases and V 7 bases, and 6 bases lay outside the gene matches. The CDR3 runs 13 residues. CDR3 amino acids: CASKGPGGQPQHF. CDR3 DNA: TGTGCCAGTAAGGGGCCAGGGGGTCAGCCCCAGCATTTT.

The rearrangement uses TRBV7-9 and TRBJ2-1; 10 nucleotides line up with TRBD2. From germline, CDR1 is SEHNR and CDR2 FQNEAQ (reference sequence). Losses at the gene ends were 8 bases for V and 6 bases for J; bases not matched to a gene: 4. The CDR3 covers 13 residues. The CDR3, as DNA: TGTGCCAGCGGGACTAGCGAAATCAATGAGCAGTTCTTC. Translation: CASGTSEINEQFF.

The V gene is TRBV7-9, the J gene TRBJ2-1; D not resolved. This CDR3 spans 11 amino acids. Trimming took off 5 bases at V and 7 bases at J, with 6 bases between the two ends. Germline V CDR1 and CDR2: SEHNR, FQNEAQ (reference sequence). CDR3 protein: CASSPQNEQFF. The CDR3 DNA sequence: TGTGCCAGCAGCCCTCAGAATGAGCAGTTCTTC.

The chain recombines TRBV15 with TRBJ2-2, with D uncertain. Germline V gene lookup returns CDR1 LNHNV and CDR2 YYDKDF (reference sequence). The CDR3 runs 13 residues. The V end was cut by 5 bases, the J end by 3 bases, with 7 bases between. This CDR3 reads CATSSTHTGELFF. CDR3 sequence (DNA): TGTGCCACCAGCTCTACTCACACCGGGGAGCTGTTTTTT.

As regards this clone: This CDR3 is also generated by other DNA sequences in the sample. In nucleotides, the CDR3 is TGTGCCAGCAGCGTAGCAGGGAACACTGAAGCTTTCTTT. It specifies CASSVAGNTEAFF. The rearrangement links TRBV9 to TRBJ1-1; D remains unclear. The CDR3 covers 13 residues. V was cut by 0 bases and J by 1 base, with 4 bases left in between. CDR1 is SGDLS and CDR2 is YYNGEE in the germline V gene.

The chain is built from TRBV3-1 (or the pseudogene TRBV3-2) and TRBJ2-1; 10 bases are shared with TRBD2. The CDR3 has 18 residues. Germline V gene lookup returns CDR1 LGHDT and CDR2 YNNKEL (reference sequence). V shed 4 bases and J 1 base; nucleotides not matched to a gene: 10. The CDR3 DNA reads TGTGCCAGCAGCCCTCTTCCTAGCGGGAGAGGGTCCTACAATGAGCAGTTCTTC. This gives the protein CASSPLPSGRGSYNEQFF.

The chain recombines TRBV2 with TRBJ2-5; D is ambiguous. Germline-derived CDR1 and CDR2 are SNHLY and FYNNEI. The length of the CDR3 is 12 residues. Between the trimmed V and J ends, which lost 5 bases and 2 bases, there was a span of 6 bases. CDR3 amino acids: CASSLNQETQYF. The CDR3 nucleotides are TGTGCCAGCAGTCTAAATCAAGAGACCCAGTACTTC.

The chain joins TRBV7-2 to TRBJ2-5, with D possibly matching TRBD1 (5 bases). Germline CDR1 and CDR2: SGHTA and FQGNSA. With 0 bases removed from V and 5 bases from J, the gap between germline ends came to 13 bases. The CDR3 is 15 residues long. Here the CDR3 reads CASSLAKGYRETQYF. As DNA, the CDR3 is TGTGCCAGCAGCTTAGCCAAGGGGTATCGGGAGACCCAGTACTTC.

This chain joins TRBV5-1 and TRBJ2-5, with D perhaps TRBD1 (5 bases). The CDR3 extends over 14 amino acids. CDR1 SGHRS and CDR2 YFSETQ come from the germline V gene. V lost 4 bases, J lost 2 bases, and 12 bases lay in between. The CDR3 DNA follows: TGCGCCAGCAGCCCAAGAAGGGGACAAGAGACCCAGTACTTC. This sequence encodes CASSPRRGQETQYF.

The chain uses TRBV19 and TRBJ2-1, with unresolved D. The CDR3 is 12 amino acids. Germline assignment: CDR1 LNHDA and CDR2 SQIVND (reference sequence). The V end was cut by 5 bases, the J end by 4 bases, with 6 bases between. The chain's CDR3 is CASSHRYNEQFF. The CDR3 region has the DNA TGTGCCAGTAGTCACAGATACAATGAGCAGTTCTTC.

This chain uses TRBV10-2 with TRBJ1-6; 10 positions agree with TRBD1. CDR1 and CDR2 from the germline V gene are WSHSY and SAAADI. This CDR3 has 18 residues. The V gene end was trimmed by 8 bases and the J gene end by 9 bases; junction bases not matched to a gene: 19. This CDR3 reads CASGAYSDRGTGISPLHF. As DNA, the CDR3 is TGCGCCAGCGGGGCATATTCGGACAGGGGGACGGGGATTTCACCCCTCCACTTT.

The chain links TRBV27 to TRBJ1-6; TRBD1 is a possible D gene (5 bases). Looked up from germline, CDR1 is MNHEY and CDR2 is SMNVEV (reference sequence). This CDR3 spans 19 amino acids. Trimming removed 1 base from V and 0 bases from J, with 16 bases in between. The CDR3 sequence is CASSLLGGRKSSYNSPLHF. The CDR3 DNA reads TGTGCCAGCAGTTTATTGGGGGGTAGAAAAAGCTCCTATAATTCACCCCTCCACTTT.

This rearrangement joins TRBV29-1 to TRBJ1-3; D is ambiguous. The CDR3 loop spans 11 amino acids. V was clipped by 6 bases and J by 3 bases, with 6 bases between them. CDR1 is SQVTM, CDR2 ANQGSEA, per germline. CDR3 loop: CSVSGGNTIYF. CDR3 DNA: TGCAGCGTCTCAGGTGGAAACACCATATATTTT. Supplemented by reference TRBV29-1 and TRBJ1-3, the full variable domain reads SAVISQKPSRDICQRGTSLTIQCQVDSQVTMMFWYRQQPGQSLTLIATANQGSEATYESGFVIDKFPISRPNLTFSTLTVSNMSPEDSSIYLCSVSGGNTIYFGEGSWLTVV.

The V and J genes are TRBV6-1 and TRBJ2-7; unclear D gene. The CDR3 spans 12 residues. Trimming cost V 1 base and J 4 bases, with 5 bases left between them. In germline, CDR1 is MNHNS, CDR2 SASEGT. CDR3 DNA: TGTGCCAGCAGTGAAGTTCCTTACGAGCAGTACTTC. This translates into CASSEVPYEQYF.

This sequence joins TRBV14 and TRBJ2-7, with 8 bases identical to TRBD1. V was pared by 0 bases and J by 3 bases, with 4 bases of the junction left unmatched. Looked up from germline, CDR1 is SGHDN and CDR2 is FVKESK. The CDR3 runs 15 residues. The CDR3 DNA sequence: TGTGCCAGCAGCCAAGATGGGACAGGCTACTACGAGCAGTACTTC. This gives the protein CASSQDGTGYYEQYF.